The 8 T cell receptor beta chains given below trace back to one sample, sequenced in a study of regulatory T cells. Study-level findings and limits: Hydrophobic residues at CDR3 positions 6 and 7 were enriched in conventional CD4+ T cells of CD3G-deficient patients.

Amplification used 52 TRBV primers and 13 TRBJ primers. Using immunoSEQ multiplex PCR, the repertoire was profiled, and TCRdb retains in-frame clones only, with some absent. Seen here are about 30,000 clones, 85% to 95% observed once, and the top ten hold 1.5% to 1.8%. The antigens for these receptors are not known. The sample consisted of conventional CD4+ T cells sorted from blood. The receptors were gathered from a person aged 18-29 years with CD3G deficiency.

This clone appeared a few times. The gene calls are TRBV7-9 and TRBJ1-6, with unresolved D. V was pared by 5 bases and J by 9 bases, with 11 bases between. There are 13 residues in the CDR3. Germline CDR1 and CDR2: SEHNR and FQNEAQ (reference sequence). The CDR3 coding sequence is TGTGCCAGCAGCCCCCAGGAAGGTTCACCCCTCCACTTT. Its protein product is CASSPQEGSPLHF.

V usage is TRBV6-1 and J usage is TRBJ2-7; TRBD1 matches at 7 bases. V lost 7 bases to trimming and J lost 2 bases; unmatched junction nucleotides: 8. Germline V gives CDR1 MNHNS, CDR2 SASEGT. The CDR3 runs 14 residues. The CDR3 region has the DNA TGTGCCAGCACCGCTGGACAGGTACCCTACGAGCAGTACTTC. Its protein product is CASTAGQVPYEQYF.

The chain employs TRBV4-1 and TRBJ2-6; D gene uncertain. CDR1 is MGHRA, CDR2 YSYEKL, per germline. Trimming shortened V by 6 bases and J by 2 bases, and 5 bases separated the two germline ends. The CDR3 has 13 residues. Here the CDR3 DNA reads TGCGCCAGCAGTCGACCTGGGGCCAACGTCCTGACTTTC. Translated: CASSRPGANVLTF.

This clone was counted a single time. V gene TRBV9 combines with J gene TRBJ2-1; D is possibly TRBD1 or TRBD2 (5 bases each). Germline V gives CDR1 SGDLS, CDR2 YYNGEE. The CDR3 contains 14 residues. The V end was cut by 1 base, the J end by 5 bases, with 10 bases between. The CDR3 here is CASSVSTGHNEQFF. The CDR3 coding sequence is TGTGCCAGCAGCGTATCAACGGGGCACAATGAGCAGTTCTTC.

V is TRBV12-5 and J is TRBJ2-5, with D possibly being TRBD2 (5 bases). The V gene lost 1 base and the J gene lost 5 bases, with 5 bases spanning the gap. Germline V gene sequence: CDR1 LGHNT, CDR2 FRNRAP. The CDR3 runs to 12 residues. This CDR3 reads CASGLGGETQYF. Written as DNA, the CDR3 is TGTGCTAGTGGTTTGGGAGGGGAGACCCAGTACTTC. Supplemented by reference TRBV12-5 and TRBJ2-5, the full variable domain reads DARVTQTPRHKVTEMGQEVTMRCQPILGHNTVFWYRQTMMQGLELLAYFRNRAPLDDSGMPKDRFSAEMPDATLATLKIQPSEPRDSAVYFCASGLGGETQYFGPGTRLLVL.

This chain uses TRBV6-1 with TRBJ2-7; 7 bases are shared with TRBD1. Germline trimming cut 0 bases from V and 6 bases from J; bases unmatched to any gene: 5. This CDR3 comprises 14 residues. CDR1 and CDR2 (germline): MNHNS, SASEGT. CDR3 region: CASSEAHDRAEQYF. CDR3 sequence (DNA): TGTGCCAGCAGTGAAGCCCATGACAGGGCCGAGCAGTACTTC.

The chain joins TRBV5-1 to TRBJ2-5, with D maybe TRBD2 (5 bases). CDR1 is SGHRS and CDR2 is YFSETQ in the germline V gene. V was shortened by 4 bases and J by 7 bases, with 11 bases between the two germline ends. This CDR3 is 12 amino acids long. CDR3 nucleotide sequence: TGCGCCAGCAGCGCGCAACGGGGGACCCAGTACTTC. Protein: CASSAQRGTQYF.

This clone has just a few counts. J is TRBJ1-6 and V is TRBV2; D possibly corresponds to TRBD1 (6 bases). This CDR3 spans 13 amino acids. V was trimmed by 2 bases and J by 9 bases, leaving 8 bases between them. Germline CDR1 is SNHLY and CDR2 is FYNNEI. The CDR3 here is CASSEQGSSPLHF. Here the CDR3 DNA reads TGTGCCAGCAGTGAACAGGGGAGTTCACCCCTCCACTTT.